The subject of this entry is one T cell receptor (beta chain). Its antigen is unknown. The source of the sample is a study of OX40 agonist ivuxolimab in advanced cancers. Study-level results: Among the lowest peripheral clonal expansion occurred in 0.1-3.0 mg/kg partial responders.

The CDR3 length is 16 residues. V dropped 7 bases and J dropped 6; count of bases not matched to a gene: 12. Germline assignment: CDR1 SEHNR and CDR2 FQNEAQ (reference sequence). TCRdb keeps only in-frame clones here, not all; method: immunoSEQ multiplex PCR. The table shows under 90,000 clones, with roughly 88% occurring only once. Patients were excluded for autoimmune disease history or systemic immunosuppression. The clonotype originates from an adult with an advanced solid tumor such as melanoma, head and neck, liver or kidney cancer. V is TRBV7-9 and J is TRBJ2-2, with 9 bases that match TRBD1. The sequenced sample was CD4+ or CD8+ T cells sorted from blood, obtained in a trial of the OX40 agonist ivuxolimab. CDR3 amino acids: CASKRGSGTGSGELFF. The CDR3 coding sequence is TGTGCCAGCAAAAGGGGGTCCGGGACAGGGTCCGGGGAGCTGTTTTTT.